The T cell receptor (beta chain) under discussion was sequenced for a study of identical twins. The CDR3 sequence is 15 residues long. V shed 0 bases and J shed 6 bases, with 16 bases lying between them. Germline loops: CDR1 DFQATT, CDR2 SNEGSKA (reference sequence). This clonotype has only a few counts. Each CDR3 protein gets one entry after TCRdb re-called the 5' RACE reads with MiXCR. The table includes some 590,000 distinct CDR3 sequences, 7.5% to 10% detected once. This sample was shared with a second study, whose subject was yellow fever vaccine responses in identical twins.

Sequenced material: PBMCs. The sequence was collected from a woman aged 18-29 years in good health. The V and J genes are TRBV20-1 and TRBJ2-3; D tentatively fits TRBD1 or TRBD2 (5 bases each). This chain's CDR3 is CSARDGTGWTDTQYF. The DNA for the CDR3 is TGCAGTGCTAGAGATGGGACCGGATGGACGGATACGCAGTATTTT.